This is a list of T cell receptor beta chains from one sample in a study of early T cells in non-severe SARS-CoV-2 infection. One entry per CDR3 protein, called by TCRdb with MiXCR from the 5' RACE reads. The sample records about 83,000 distinct CDR3 sequences, roughly an eighth being singletons. Source material: whole blood. All receptors derive from an adult who was a healthcare worker with PCR-confirmed SARS-CoV-2 infection or an uninfected control (not recorded which). Each CDR3 is given with its conserved first and last residue. A D gene is named only where the DNA matches it firmly. Only part of the rows carry a size: once, few, many, or a class if the clone is expanded.

TRBJ1-2	NA	TRBV11-2	many	CASSLRGPSGYTF	TGTGCCAGCAGCTTAAGGGGCCCCAGCGGCTACACCTTC
TRBJ2-5	NA	TRBV3-1	many	CASSPLDRRQETQYF	TGTGCCAGCAGCCCCCTGGACCGACGGCAAGAGACCCAGTACTTC
TRBJ2-3	NA	TRBV4-3	many	CASSQTRLGGDTQYF	TGCGCCAGCAGCCAAACCCGTCTGGGGGGAGATACGCAGTATTTT
TRBJ1-6	NA	TRBV27	NA	CASQRMGGYSSPLHF	TGTGCCAGCCAAAGGATGGGCGGCTATTCTTCACCCCTCCACTTT
TRBJ2-4	NA	TRBV7-2	NA	CASTLDTSKNIQYF	TGTGCCAGCACCTTGGACACCAGCAAAAACATTCAGTACTTC
TRBJ2-2	TRBD1	TRBV9	few	CASSVRQGANTGELFF	TGTGCCAGCAGCGTTAGACAGGGGGCGAACACCGGGGAGCTGTTTTTT
TRBJ1-2	NA	TRBV3-1	few	CASSQRDGLGGYTF	TGTGCCAGCAGCCAGAGGGACGGACTAGGGGGCTACACCTTC
TRBJ1-5	NA	TRBV6-1	NA	CASSEWMASGSNQPQHF	TGTGCCAGCAGTGAATGGATGGCATCTGGGAGCAATCAGCCCCAGCATTTT
TRBJ2-1	NA	TRBV6-2/TRBV6-3	NA	CASSPNHEQFF	TGTGCCAGCAGTCCCAACCATGAGCAGTTCTTC
TRBJ2-3	NA	TRBV5-4	NA	CASVDLGESTDTQYF	TGTGCCAGCGTGGATCTGGGCGAAAGCACAGATACGCAGTATTTT
TRBJ2-1	TRBD2	TRBV15	many	CATSSPGGGSEFF	TGTGCCACCAGCAGTCCTGGCGGGGGTTCTGAGTTCTTC
TRBJ1-5	TRBD1	TRBV2	many	CASRGGTGNQPQHF	TGTGCCAGCAGGGGGGGGACAGGAAATCAGCCCCAGCATTTT